This T cell receptor (beta chain) comes out of a study of cytomegalovirus exposure and HLA in healthy donors. Study findings and constraints: According to the study, around 150 TCR beta chains were cytomegalovirus-associated.

This CDR3 spans 14 amino acids. Trimming removed 5 bases at V and 15 bases at J, with 23 bases between. The germline V gene encodes CDR1 SGHTA and CDR2 FQGNSA. This clone was observed a few times. Its antigen remains unknown. The study ran its PCR with 60 Vbeta and 13 Jbeta primers. Sequencing used immunoSEQ multiplex PCR; TCRdb keeps in-frame clones, though not all of them. The table shows approximately 100,000 clones, with roughly 69% occurring only once. The source of this sequence is a human donor in good health. V and J are TRBV7-2 and TRBJ1-5; a possible D gene is TRBD1 (5 bases). The sequencing input was PBMCs. CDR3 nucleotides: TGTGCCAGCAGCCCCCAAAGGGCAGGGCCAGGATGGCATTTT. Translating gives CASSPQRAGPGWHF.